This T cell receptor beta chain is drawn from a study of blood T cells in healthy people across ages. On the study more broadly: For every two T cells, template switching captured about one barcoded beta molecule.

A J-beta primer mix and a sample-barcoded 5' primer were used in a second PCR of roughly 6 to 11 cycles. TCRdb used MiXCR to reprocess the 5' RACE reads, holding one entry per CDR3 protein. The sample has about 840,000 distinct CDR3 sequences, around 29% seen once. There are 16 residues in the CDR3. CDR1 and CDR2 (germline): DFQATT, SNEGSKA (reference sequence). V was clipped by 5 bases and J by 6 bases; unmatched bases: 15. These sequences were also reported in another study, on T cells of mothers and their children.

The V and J genes are TRBV20-1 and TRBJ1-2; the match to TRBD1 covers 10 bases. The specimen was blood. The source of this sequence is a woman aged 40 to 50 in good health. The CDR3 is CSASQTLRTGGNGYTF. The CDR3 DNA is TGCAGTGCTTCGCAGACCCTAAGGACAGGGGGGAATGGCTACACCTTC.